This T cell receptor beta chain was profiled in a study of shared clonotypes between healthy human individuals (dated by TCRdb to about 2020). Describing the broader study: Three men and two women, aged 18 to 49 years, made up the cohort. For each donor, CD4 naive and CD4 memory were each run on three plates, CD8 naive on two plates, and CD8 memory on one plate. To estimate repertoire size and how much clonotype sharing occurs between individuals, the study deeply sequenced the blood TCR repertoires of roughly 5 healthy adults. To increase sequencing depth and limit assay-specific biases, TCR repertoire library preparation and sequencing were carried out by different laboratories using diverse techniques. Between about 0.9 and 9 billion PBMCs per donor were obtained by leukapheresis.

With regard to this clone: Its antigen is still unknown. It has no much larger one-base neighbor in the sample; base qualities were not kept.

The donors were healthy, HIV-negative adults who had no recently reported acute infections or vaccinations. Only Caucasian adults living in Nashville, Tennessee, USA were represented among the donors. CD4+ T cells were enriched through magnetic negative selection, after which naive cells were positively selected on CD45RA and the remaining negative fraction served as the memory subset. Blood was obtained by leukapheresis, after which PBMCs were separated by Ficoll-Histopaque density gradient centrifugation and cryopreserved in liquid nitrogen vapor phase. Analytical flow cytometry was used to check the purity and quantity of every magnetically sorted T cell population. Genomic DNA was isolated from every sorted fraction and measured by UV absorbance on a Nanodrop 2000c. What the authors observed across the whole study: The genetic and exposure-history diversity represented was limited by the small number of donors. Higher generation probabilities were observed for clonotypes shared by all four sorted-subset donors than for non-shared clonotypes. When a few donors were compared, the shared fraction of clonotypes was about 5% for naive CD4, 3% to 4% for naive CD8, more than 2% for memory CD4, and around 0.4% for memory CD8. Naive subsets generally had larger estimated clonotype richness than memory subsets did. Sampling was restricted to blood, and TCR repertoires in tissues likely differ from the TCR repertoires found in blood. Pairwise subsampling indicated that sequencing depth was expected to affect the degree of clonotype sharing among donors. Incomplete sequencing was indicated by rarefaction of sorted-subset datasets, despite the large sequencing depth.

There are 14 amino acids in the CDR3, from cysteine to phenylalanine inclusive. Only the CDR3 DNA stays, 42 bases, in frame from base 1. From the germline V gene, CDR1 is SGHDT and CDR2 is YYEEEE. V and J lose 3 bases and 4 bases, and a span of 13 bases separates them. TCR CDR3 regions were amplified from genomic DNA by multiplex PCR using the deep immunoSEQ assay. Genomic DNA extracted from each cell subset was distributed evenly over all wells of several immunoSEQ 96-well plates, and each plate served as one replicate. For sorted subsets, each replicate PCR was loaded with 150 to 250 ng genomic DNA, equivalent to approximately 27,000 T cell genomes. Purified libraries were measured with a Qubit 3.0 fluorometer, size-checked on a Bioanalyzer 2100, and measured again with the KAPA Library Quantification kit. Every immunoSEQ 96-well plate was sequenced on a separate single-read 150-cycle Illumina NextSeq 550 flow cell. In the original analysis: Because the immunoSEQ output held only junctional sequences and lacked quality scores, the filtering could not match the filtering applied to full-length reads. To assign V/J genes and CDR3, sequences were annotated using PyIR, a Python wrapper for IgBLAST v1.9, with IMGT germline references. Reads were filtered out if the reads had weak V/J assignments (E-value above 1e-6), no CDR3, stop codons, out-of-frame junctions, or ambiguous translated residues. V3J clonotypes were defined as sequences sharing an identical inferred V gene, J gene, and CDR3 amino acid sequence. Percentage overlap between repertoires was calculated by dividing the number of shared unique clonotypes by the size of the smaller repertoire. RTK rarefaction, the Chao1 estimator, and Recon v2.1 estimates of unobserved clonotypes were used to assess repertoire richness. OLGA was used to compute generation probabilities for all TCRbeta clonotypes that the gDNA method yielded from a handful of donors. TCRdb carries this immuneACCESS record with in-frame sequences only. Its versions omit some clonotypes, under half of them owing to an unresolved V gene in the studies checked, with the rest unexplained. V and J calls and clone size are as listed in that table; D and trimming were resolved from the DNA. Present in this sample are over a million clones, 95% to 97% of which were seen just once. The ten largest clones take up over 1% of the sample.

The chain links TRBV5-6 with TRBJ1-2; D gene: possibly TRBD1, on 5 matching bases. The material sequenced was naive CD4+ T cells sorted from blood. This specimen's cell subset or site label, interpreted: CD45RA+ positively selected. The sequence derives from a man in his thirties or forties in good health. The nucleotides are TGTGCCAGCAGCTCACCGGGACGGAGCTATGGCTACACCTTC. It codes for CASSSPGRSYGYTF.